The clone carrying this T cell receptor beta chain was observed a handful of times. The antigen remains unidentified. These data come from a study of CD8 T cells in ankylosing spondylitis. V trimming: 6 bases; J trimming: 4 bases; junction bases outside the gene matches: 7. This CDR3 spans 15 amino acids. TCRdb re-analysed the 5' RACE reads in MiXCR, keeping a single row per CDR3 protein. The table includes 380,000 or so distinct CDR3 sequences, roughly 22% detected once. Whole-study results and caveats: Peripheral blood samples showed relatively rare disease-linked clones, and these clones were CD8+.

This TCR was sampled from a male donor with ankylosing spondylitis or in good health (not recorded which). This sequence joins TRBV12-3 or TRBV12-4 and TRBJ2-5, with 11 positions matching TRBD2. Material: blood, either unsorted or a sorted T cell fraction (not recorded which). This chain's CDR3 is CASRLGLAVLETQYF. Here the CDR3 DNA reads TGTGCCAGCAGATTGGGACTAGCGGTATTAGAGACCCAGTACTTC.